This T cell receptor beta chain is from a study of blood T cell repertoires in COVID-19. CDR3 length: 16 amino acids. V shed 5 bases and J 6 bases; nucleotides not matched to a gene: 11. Germline V gives CDR1 MDHEN, CDR2 SYDVKM. The assay was immunoSEQ multiplex PCR, and TCRdb's table has in-frame clones only and misses some. The sample gives about 81,000 clones, 91% of which show up once; 1.9% is in the top ten. Sequenced: peripheral blood. V is TRBV28 and J is TRBJ2-1; the match to TRBD2 covers 9 bases. This sequence was found in a woman aged 45-60 years in a cohort sampled during active COVID-19. CDR3 DNA: TGTGCCAGCAGTACGGCCGCCGGGACTAGCTTCAATGAGCAGTTCTTC. It specifies CASSTAAGTSFNEQFF.